The text below deals with one T cell receptor (beta chain). Its antigen is not identified. This entry is derived from a study of T cell responses to AZD1222 COVID-19 vaccine. Study overall: Some second doses came at about 4 weeks and others at about 12 weeks; these were pooled. The study, taken as a whole, reports: Once two AZD1222 doses were given, Spike-specific TCR breadth and depth went up. As reported, nearly half of all spike-specific TCRs target variant regions that are unmutated. A mostly white British donor set with more females was recruited, and clonal diversity was possibly underestimated.

V was cut by 2 bases and J by 5 bases, with 12 bases left in between. The germline gives CDR1 SEHNR, CDR2 FQNEAQ (reference sequence). The CDR3 totals 14 residues. Some clones are missing from TCRdb's copy, which holds only in-frame ones; the method was immunoSEQ multiplex PCR. This sample has about 55,000 clones; 70% to 90% occur once, and the top ten carry 1.5% to 2.5%. The receptor comes from an adult in good health. The sample here was peripheral blood, taken on day 0 of AZD1222 vaccination. The gene calls are TRBV7-9 and TRBJ1-1; perhaps TRBD1 as D (5 bases). The DNA of the CDR3 is TGTGCCAGCAGCTTATCGCAGGGACGAACTGAAGCTTTCTTT. This sequence encodes CASSLSQGRTEAFF.